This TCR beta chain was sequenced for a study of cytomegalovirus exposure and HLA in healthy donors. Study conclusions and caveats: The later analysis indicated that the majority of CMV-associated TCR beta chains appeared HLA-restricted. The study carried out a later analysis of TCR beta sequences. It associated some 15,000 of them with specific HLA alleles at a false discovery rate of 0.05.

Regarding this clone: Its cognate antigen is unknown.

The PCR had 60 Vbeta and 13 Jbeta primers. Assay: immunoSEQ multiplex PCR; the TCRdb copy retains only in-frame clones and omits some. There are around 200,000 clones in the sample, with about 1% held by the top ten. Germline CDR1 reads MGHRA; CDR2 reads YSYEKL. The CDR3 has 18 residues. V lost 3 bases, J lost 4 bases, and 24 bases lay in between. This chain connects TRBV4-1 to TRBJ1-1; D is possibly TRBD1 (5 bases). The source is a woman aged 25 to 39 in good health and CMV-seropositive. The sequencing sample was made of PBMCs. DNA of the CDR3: TGCGCCAGCAGCCAGGGAAGGATGGCAGGGAAGGCCCCCACTGAAGCTTTCTTT. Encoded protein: CASSQGRMAGKAPTEAFF.